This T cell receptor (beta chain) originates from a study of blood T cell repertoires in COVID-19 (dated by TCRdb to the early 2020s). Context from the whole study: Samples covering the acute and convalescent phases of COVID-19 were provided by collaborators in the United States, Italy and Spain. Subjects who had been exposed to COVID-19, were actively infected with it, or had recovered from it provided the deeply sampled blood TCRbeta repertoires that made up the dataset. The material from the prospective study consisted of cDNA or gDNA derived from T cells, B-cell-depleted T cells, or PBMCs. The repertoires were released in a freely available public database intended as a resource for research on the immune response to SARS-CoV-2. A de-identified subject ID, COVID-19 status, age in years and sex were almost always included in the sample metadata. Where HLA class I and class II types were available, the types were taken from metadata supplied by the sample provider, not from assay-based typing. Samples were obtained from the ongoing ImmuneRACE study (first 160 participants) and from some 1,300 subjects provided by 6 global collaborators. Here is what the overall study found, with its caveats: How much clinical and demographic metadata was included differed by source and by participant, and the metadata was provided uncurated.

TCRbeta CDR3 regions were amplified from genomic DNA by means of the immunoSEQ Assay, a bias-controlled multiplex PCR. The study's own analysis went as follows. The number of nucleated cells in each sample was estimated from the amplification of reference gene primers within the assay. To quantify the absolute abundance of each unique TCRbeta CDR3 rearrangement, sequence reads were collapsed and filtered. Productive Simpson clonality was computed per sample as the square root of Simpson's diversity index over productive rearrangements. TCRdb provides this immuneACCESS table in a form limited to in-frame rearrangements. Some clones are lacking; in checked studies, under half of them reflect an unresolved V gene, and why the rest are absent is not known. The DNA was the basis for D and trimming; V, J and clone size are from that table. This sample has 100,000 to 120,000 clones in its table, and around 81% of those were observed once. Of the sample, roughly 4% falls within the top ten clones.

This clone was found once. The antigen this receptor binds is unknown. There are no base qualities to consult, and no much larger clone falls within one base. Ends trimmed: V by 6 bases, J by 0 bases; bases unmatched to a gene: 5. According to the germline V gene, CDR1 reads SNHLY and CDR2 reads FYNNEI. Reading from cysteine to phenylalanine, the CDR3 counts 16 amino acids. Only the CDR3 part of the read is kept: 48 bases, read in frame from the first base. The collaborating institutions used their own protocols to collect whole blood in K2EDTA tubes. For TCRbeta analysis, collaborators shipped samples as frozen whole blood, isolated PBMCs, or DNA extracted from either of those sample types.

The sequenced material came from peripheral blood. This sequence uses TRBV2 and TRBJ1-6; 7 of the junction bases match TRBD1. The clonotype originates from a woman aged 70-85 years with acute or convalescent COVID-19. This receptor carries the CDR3 CASRRDRSSYNSPLHF. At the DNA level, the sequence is TGTGCCAGCAGGAGGGACAGAAGCTCCTATAATTCACCCCTCCACTTT.